These 22 T cell receptor beta chains were sequenced from one sample in a study of graft-versus-host responses after intestinal transplantation. These receptors' antigens are unknown. Clones were read by immunoSEQ multiplex PCR, and TCRdb kept only the in-frame ones, dropping some. The sample records some 64,000 clones, roughly nine tenths being singletons. Sequencing was performed on unstimulated CD8+ T cells sorted from spleen or lymph node cells, taken before transplant. These receptors all stem from a human donor who was the organ donor for an intestinal transplant.

This clone was seen a few times. This chain uses TRBV6-4 with TRBJ2-5; TRBD1 aligns across 9 bases. Germline-derived CDR1 and CDR2 are MRHNA and SNTAGT. The CDR3 runs to 16 residues. The ends lost 2 bases at V and 4 bases at J; junction bases unmatched: 8. This chain's CDR3 is CASSDEPGQGRETQYF. As DNA, the CDR3 is TGTGCCAGCAGTGACGAACCGGGACAGGGAAGAGAGACCCAGTACTTC.

The rearrangement links TRBV27 to TRBJ2-7; D might be TRBD2 (5 bases). From germline, CDR1 is MNHEY and CDR2 SMNVEV (reference sequence). V lost 3 bases and J 0 bases, leaving 12 bases between the germline ends. This CDR3 has 15 residues. The DNA of the CDR3 is TGTGCCAGCAGTTTCATCGGGGATAGCTCCTACGAGCAGTACTTC. This encodes CASSFIGDSSYEQYF.

The chain couples TRBV18 to TRBJ2-7; 9 nucleotides align to TRBD1. Germline assignment: CDR1 KGHSH and CDR2 LQKENI. The CDR3 runs to 15 residues. V trimming: 5 bases; J trimming: 3 bases; junction bases outside the gene matches: 8. The DNA for the CDR3 is TGTGCCAGCTCAGATCACAGGGGGCTTTTCTACGAGCAGTACTTC. Translating gives CASSDHRGLFYEQYF.

V usage is TRBV7-3 and J usage is TRBJ1-2, with 8 bases that match TRBD1. Per germline, CDR1 SGHTA and CDR2 FQGTGA. The CDR3 runs to 13 residues. The V gene end was trimmed by 5 bases and the J gene end by 5 bases; junction bases not matched to a gene: 4. The CDR3 here is CASSRGQGYGYTF. The CDR3 bases are TGTGCCAGCAGCCGCGGACAGGGTTATGGCTACACCTTC.

This clone was observed a single time. The chain is built from TRBV28 and TRBJ2-1; maybe TRBD1 (6 bases). The CDR3 has 15 amino acids. Trimming removed 3 bases at V and 5 bases at J, with 14 bases between. Germline V gene lookup returns CDR1 MDHEN and CDR2 SYDVKM. CDR3 nucleotide sequence: TGTGCCAGCAGTTTCCGACAGGAAACGAACAATGAGCAGTTCTTC. This translates into CASSFRQETNNEQFF.

This chain uses TRBV6-5 with TRBJ1-1, with TRBD1 matching over 10 bases. V shed 5 bases and J 8 bases; nucleotides not matched to a gene: 11. This CDR3 comprises 15 residues. Germline V gives CDR1 MNHEY, CDR2 SVGAGI. The CDR3 reads CASSHGTGAEEEAFF. The CDR3 bases are TGTGCCAGCAGTCACGGGACAGGGGCCGAGGAGGAAGCTTTCTTT.

This clone was counted only a few times. CDR3 amino acids: CASSYSGSGRFSEQFF. Written as DNA, the CDR3 is TGTGCCAGCAGTTACTCGGGCTCCGGGAGATTTAGTGAGCAGTTCTTC. The chain links TRBV6-5 to TRBJ2-1, with a weak D call TRBD2 (6 bases). Per germline, CDR1 MNHEY and CDR2 SVGAGI. V gave up 0 bases and J gave up 9 bases, with 18 bases separating them. The CDR3 runs to 16 residues.

The chain couples TRBV5-6 to TRBJ2-7, with a weak D call TRBD2 (6 bases). The V and J ends lost 3 bases and 0 bases respectively, with 13 bases between them. This CDR3 comprises 15 residues. CDR1 SGHDT and CDR2 YYEEEE come from the germline V gene. The CDR3 sequence: CASSWGVGGSYEQYF. The DNA for the CDR3 is TGTGCCAGCAGCTGGGGCGTCGGGGGCTCCTACGAGCAGTACTTC.

The chain uses TRBV7-8 and TRBJ2-3; the match to TRBD2 covers 9 bases. This CDR3 region has 17 residues. The J segment lost 2 bases and the V segment lost 5 bases, leaving 11 bases of the junction unmatched. Germline V gives CDR1 SGHVS, CDR2 FQNEAQ. CDR3 in amino acids: CASSPAGGWWVTDTQYF. For the CDR3, the DNA is TGTGCCAGCAGCCCAGCGGGGGGATGGTGGGTCACAGATACGCAGTATTTT.

The chain joins TRBV6-1 to TRBJ2-1; TRBD2 agrees at 9 bases. The CDR3 contains 15 residues. Unmatched junction bases numbered 7, after V lost 7 bases and J lost 3 bases. CDR1 and CDR2 from the germline V gene are MNHNS and SASEGT. The CDR3 protein is CASIVTSGGYNEQFF. In DNA form, the CDR3 reads TGTGCCAGCATTGTGACTAGCGGAGGCTACAATGAGCAGTTCTTC.

The chain is built from TRBV7-9 and TRBJ2-2, with TRBD2 matching over 8 bases. The CDR3 totals 17 residues. The germline V gene encodes CDR1 SEHNR and CDR2 FQNEAQ (reference sequence). Trimming took 4 bases from V and 7 from J; bases not matched to a gene: 14. The CDR3 loop is CASSSQLREELFGELFF. The DNA of the CDR3 is TGTGCCAGCAGCTCCCAGTTGCGGGAGGAACTATTCGGGGAGCTGTTTTTT. The whole variable domain, filled in from reference TRBV7-9 and TRBJ2-2, reads DTGVSQNPRHKITKRGQNVTFRCDPISEHNRLYWYRQTLGQGPEFLTYFQNEAQLEKSRLLSDRFSAERPKGSFSTLEIQRTEQGDSAMYLCASSSQLREELFGELFFGEGSRLTVL.

The V and J genes are TRBV27 and TRBJ2-1, with 12 bases identical to TRBD1. The CDR3 is made up of 15 amino acids. In germline, CDR1 is MNHEY, CDR2 SMNVEV (reference sequence). The trim removed 4 bases at V and 7 bases at J, leaving 5 bases unmatched. In nucleotides, the CDR3 is TGTGCCAGCAGTTCCGGGACAGGGGGCTGGAATGAGCAGTTCTTC. Translated, it gives CASSSGTGGWNEQFF.

This sequence joins TRBV9 and TRBJ2-7; D remains unclear. Germline V lookup: CDR1 SGDLS, CDR2 YYNGEE. V was cut by 4 bases and J by 4 bases, with 12 bases left in between. CDR3 size: 13 residues. The CDR3 region is CASSIENNYEQYF. The CDR3 DNA follows: TGTGCCAGCAGCATAGAAAATAATTACGAGCAGTACTTC. Complete variable domain (other parts from reference TRBV9 and TRBJ2-7): DSGVTQTPKHLITATGQRVTLRCSPRSGDLSVYWYQQSLDQGLQFLIQYYNGEERAKGNILERFSAQQFPDLHSELNLSSLELGDSALYFCASSIENNYEQYFGPGTRLTVT.

V usage is TRBV7-9 and J usage is TRBJ2-5, with D maybe TRBD1 (6 bases). V was shortened by 2 bases and J by 0 bases, with 16 bases between the two germline ends. The CDR3 runs 17 residues. CDR1 is SEHNR and CDR2 is FQNEAQ in the germline V gene (reference sequence). In DNA, the CDR3 is TGTGCCAGCAGCTTATTAAGGGTATGGGACAACCAAGAGACCCAGTACTTC. Amino acids: CASSLLRVWDNQETQYF.

The V gene is TRBV7-9, the J gene TRBJ1-2; no clear D. This CDR3 comprises 17 residues. V dropped 6 bases and J dropped 3 bases, with 23 bases sitting between them. The germline CDR1 and CDR2 sequences are SEHNR and FQNEAQ (reference sequence). CDR3 sequence reads: CASSPPGFEGGDYGYTF. The CDR3 DNA sequence: TGTGCCAGCAGTCCCCCGGGGTTTGAGGGCGGGGACTATGGCTACACCTTC.

The rearrangement uses TRBV9 and TRBJ2-3; 11 positions match TRBD2. The J segment lost 2 bases and the V segment lost 1 base, leaving 3 bases of the junction unmatched. Germline CDR1 SGDLS, CDR2 YYNGEE. There are 16 residues in the CDR3. The CDR3 loop reads CASSVLAGGTTDTQYF. CDR3 coding DNA: TGTGCCAGCAGCGTATTAGCGGGAGGGACCACAGATACGCAGTATTTT.

The rearrangement joins TRBV9 to TRBJ2-1, with a tentative D call TRBD2 (5 bases). Trimming cost V 0 bases and J 6 bases, with 10 bases left between them. Germline values: CDR1 SGDLS, CDR2 YYNGEE. This CDR3 spans 14 amino acids. The CDR3 region has the DNA TGTGCCAGCAGCGTAGAGGGAGTATTCAATGAGCAGTTCTTC. It codes for CASSVEGVFNEQFF.

V gene TRBV28 combines with J gene TRBJ1-1; D is perhaps TRBD1 (5 bases). The CDR3 is 14 amino acids. Between the trimmed V and J ends, which lost 3 bases and 5 bases, there was a span of 13 bases. Per germline, CDR1 MDHEN and CDR2 SYDVKM. The CDR3, as DNA: TGTGCCAGCAGTTTTTATCCAGGGAAAACTGAAGCTTTCTTT. It yields the protein CASSFYPGKTEAFF.

The chain uses TRBV19 and TRBJ2-1, with 8 bases identical to TRBD1. The CDR3 runs 14 residues. Unmatched junction bases numbered 3, after V lost 4 bases and J lost 4 bases. Germline V gene lookup returns CDR1 LNHDA and CDR2 SQIVND (reference sequence). This chain's CDR3 is CASSKGQGYNEQFF. CDR3 sequence (DNA): TGTGCCAGTAGTAAAGGACAGGGTTACAATGAGCAGTTCTTC.

The chain is built from TRBV11-2 and TRBJ2-7; perhaps TRBD1 as D (5 bases). The CDR3 covers 15 residues. Germline CDR1 is SGHAT and CDR2 is FQNNGV. The V gene lost 1 base and the J gene lost 0 bases, with 10 bases spanning the gap. This CDR3 reads CASSLVTGSSYEQYF. The CDR3 DNA follows: TGTGCCAGCAGCTTAGTCACAGGCAGCTCCTACGAGCAGTACTTC.

The rearrangement links TRBV11-3 to TRBJ1-1; D possibly corresponds to TRBD1 (6 bases). The CDR3 sequence is 13 residues long. V shed 5 bases and J shed 1 base, with 8 bases lying between them. From germline, CDR1 is SGHNT and CDR2 YENEEA. CDR3 coding DNA: TGTGCCAGCAGCCACAGGGCGAACACTGAAGCTTTCTTT. Protein product: CASSHRANTEAFF. The entire variable domain, with the rest obtained from reference TRBV11-3 and TRBJ1-1, is as follows: EAGVVQSPRYKIIEKKQPVAFWCNPISGHNTLYWYLQNLGQGPELLIRYENEEAVDDSQLPKDRFSAERLKGVDSTLKIQPAELGDSAVYLCASSHRANTEAFFGQGTRLTVV.

The table lists this clone with a count of one. The rearrangement joins TRBV19 to TRBJ2-2; D is undetermined. The CDR3 is 14 residues long. Germline V gene data show CDR1 as LNHDA and CDR2 as SQIVND (reference sequence). Deletions cut 3 bases from V and 6 bases from J, with 11 bases between. The CDR3 reads CASSIRLVAGELFF. The CDR3 bases are TGTGCCAGTAGTATCCGGTTGGTGGCCGGGGAGCTGTTTTTT.